The clone carrying this TCR beta chain came up many times. The sample originates from a study of T-cell memory formation after mild COVID-19. TCRdb itself ran the 5' RACE reads through MiXCR, one entry per CDR3 protein. This sample yields 400,000 or so distinct CDR3 sequences, of which around 20% are seen a single time; 7.5% to 9.5% belongs to the top ten. The CDR3 consists of 14 residues. Germline V lookup: CDR1 SGHRS, CDR2 YFSETQ. V was cut by 1 base and J by 1 base, with 7 bases left in between. This sequence joins TRBV5-1 and TRBJ2-3; D gene uncertain. The sequence derives from an adult woman who had mild COVID-19 (a few samples of this study predate the infection). Cell type and time point are not known. Material: PBMCs or a T cell subset sorted from them (not recorded which). The CDR3 is CASSLTPRTDTQYF. CDR3 coding DNA: TGCGCCAGCAGCTTGACACCTCGCACAGATACGCAGTATTTT.